The next 4 T cell receptor beta chains were all read from a single sample in a study of graft-versus-host responses after intestinal transplantation. Which antigens these TCRs recognize remains unknown. Measured with immunoSEQ multiplex PCR; TCRdb has only the in-frame clones, and not every one. The sample contains about 110,000 clones, 80% to 90% of which appear only once. Sequencing was performed on unstimulated CD4+ T cells sorted from spleen or lymph node cells, taken before transplant. The receptors shown here come from a human donor who was the organ donor for an intestinal transplant.

V and J are TRBV6-5 and TRBJ1-2; D gene uncertain. Trimming stripped 0 bases from V and 0 bases from J, with 8 bases between. The germline CDR1 and CDR2 sequences are MNHEY and SVGAGI. The CDR3 totals 15 residues. CDR3 nucleotide sequence: TGTGCCAGCAGTTACTCTGCACCTTCTAACTATGGCTACACCTTC. It encodes CASSYSAPSNYGYTF.

This clone has only one observation. The J gene is TRBJ1-4, the V gene TRBV7-9; unclear D gene. The CDR3 extends over 15 amino acids. Looked up from germline, CDR1 is SEHNR and CDR2 is FQNEAQ (reference sequence). V was shortened by 2 bases and J by 0 bases, with 7 bases between the two germline ends. CDR3 sequence reads: CASSLRTATNEKLFF. The CDR3 region has the DNA TGTGCCAGCAGCTTAAGGACCGCAACTAATGAAAAACTGTTTTTT.

The CDR3 nucleotides are TGTGCCAGCAGTGAAGAGGCGGGCTCCTACGAGCAGTACTTC. Protein product: CASSEEAGSYEQYF. The chain joins TRBV2 to TRBJ2-7; TRBD2 might be the D (5 bases). Germline CDR1 is SNHLY and CDR2 is FYNNEI. The CDR3 covers 14 residues. V lost 1 base to trimming and J lost 0 bases, with 7 bases between them.

The chain couples TRBV19 to TRBJ1-5; D call uncertain. In germline, CDR1 is LNHDA, CDR2 SQIVND (reference sequence). V was clipped by 6 bases and J by 1 base, with 13 bases between them. This CDR3 is built from 15 residues. This CDR3 reads CASSPGRGSNQPQHF. In DNA, the CDR3 is TGTGCCAGTAGCCCCGGGAGAGGGAGCAATCAGCCCCAGCATTTT.